These T cell receptor beta chains were read from a single sample in a study of T-cell memory formation after mild COVID-19. TCRdb re-analysed the 5' RACE reads in MiXCR, keeping a single row per CDR3 protein. The repertoire holds roughly 560,000 distinct CDR3 sequences, 20% seen once, with under 15% in the top ten. The specimen sequenced was PBMCs or a T cell subset sorted from them (not recorded which). The source of these receptors is an adult woman who had mild COVID-19 (a few samples of this study predate the infection). Cell type and time point are not known. The CDR3 runs from the conserved cysteine through the conserved F or W.

TRBV19	TRBJ1-2	CASSRGTSFRYTF
TRBV4-1	TRBJ2-1	CASSQVFATTYNEQFF
TRBV20-1	TRBJ2-7	CSARASRDYEQYF
TRBV27	TRBJ2-5	CASGSGGETQYF
TRBV4-2	TRBJ2-5	CASSQDWGQGLMKTQYF
TRBV19	TRBJ2-5	CASNRRDGGPRTQYF
TRBV10-3	TRBJ1-2	CAISQTGDGYTF
TRBV24-1	TRBJ2-1	CATSDPSDAPGNNEQFF
TRBV20-1	TRBJ2-7	CSASLGPSPPYEQYF
TRBV9	TRBJ2-7	CASSAGLSGPEQYF
TRBV5-1	TRBJ2-1	CASSPEGLAGVEQFF
TRBV9	TRBJ2-3	CASSVSGGPGTQYF
TRBV7-9	TRBJ1-1	CASRPRAGTFTEPEAFF
TRBV20-1	TRBJ2-2	CSAYGLAGVPTGELFF
TRBV4-2	TRBJ2-3	CASSQDWDRGPDTQYF
TRBV12-3/TRBV12-4	TRBJ1-5	CASSPLSGAAAQHF
TRBV15	TRBJ1-1	CATTLHRGDTEAFF
TRBV4-2	TRBJ2-2	CASSQDEYGNGELFF
TRBV20-1	TRBJ1-2	CSAREEPANYGYTF
TRBV4-1	TRBJ1-1	CASSQEDRGAFEAFF
TRBV29-1	TRBJ2-1	CSVQKVDKAVF
TRBV6-6	TRBJ2-7	CASLHLREQYF
TRBV20-1	TRBJ1-1	CSARDVFTGLNTEAFF
TRBV4-3	TRBJ2-5	CASSQVWQGKETQYF
TRBV24-1	TRBJ2-2	CATSVGALNTGELFF
TRBV7-8	TRBJ1-3	CASSPDGSSGNTIYF
TRBV11-2	TRBJ2-1	CASSLDPFLGNEQFF
TRBV5-4	TRBJ2-1	CASSPPAKDEQFF
TRBV14	TRBJ1-2	CASSQVPGVSYGYTF
TRBV6-5	TRBJ1-1	CASSYSEGNTEAFF
TRBV2	TRBJ2-3	CASSTLEGDTQYF
TRBV6-6	TRBJ1-1	CASSYSARTGGVRKTEAFF
TRBV3-1	TRBJ2-4	CASSQGPGFDIQYF
TRBV15	TRBJ1-4	CATSRDLQGHEKLFF
TRBV2	TRBJ1-1	CASRLEQTEAFF
TRBV14	TRBJ2-1	CASSQAAGTGIYNEQFF
TRBV3-1	TRBJ2-3	CASSRQHADTQYF
TRBV5-1	TRBJ2-1	CASSLVTGGYNEQFF
TRBV5-6	TRBJ2-5	CASSSHQGLALF
TRBV12-3/TRBV12-4	TRBJ2-3	CASSLASSGGTDTQYF
TRBV30	TRBJ2-7	CAWRGEAAYEQYF
TRBV6-1	TRBJ1-3	CASSPPDGRRAGPGNTIYF
TRBV29-1	TRBJ2-5	CSVCRTGAQETQYF
TRBV24-1	TRBJ2-1	CATSDFNSEQFF
TRBV19	TRBJ2-2	CASSTDYTTGDTGELFF
TRBV6-5	TRBJ1-2	CASRTGERVYTF
TRBV18	TRBJ1-2	CASSPQVEGGYTF
TRBV7-9	TRBJ2-7	CASSLSGDRSSYEQYF
TRBV24-1	TRBJ2-7	CATSDPGTGSLEQYF
TRBV7-6	TRBJ1-1	CASSSAGTGTPNTEAFF
TRBV20-1	TRBJ2-1	CSAREGGSLDEQFF
TRBV27	TRBJ1-1	CASSLKGLRMNTEAFF
TRBV9	TRBJ2-7	CASSVAGGPYYEQYF
TRBV27	TRBJ2-1	CASRRGTGAFNEQFF
TRBV29-1	TRBJ2-5	CSVDFEGTGATQYF
TRBV7-2	TRBJ2-1	CASSDSGATYNEQFF
TRBV7-6	TRBJ2-1	CASSLVDRGGQNNEQFF
TRBV5-1	TRBJ2-1	CASSLGNENYNEQFF
TRBV18	TRBJ1-3	CASSPRTFGNTIYF
TRBV12-3/TRBV12-4	TRBJ2-7	CASSFGQGTHEQYF